This T cell receptor beta chain is drawn from a study of cytomegalovirus exposure and HLA in healthy donors. Concerning this clone: Its cognate antigen is unknown.

The V gene lost 0 bases and the J gene lost 1 base, with 9 bases spanning the gap. The CDR3 totals 15 residues. Per the germline V gene, CDR1 is SGHVS and CDR2 is FNYEAQ. The method was immunoSEQ multiplex PCR; TCRdb's version includes in-frame clones alone and lacks a portion of them. The data hold about 150,000 clones, with about 82% observed a single time. Findings of the study overall: Researchers reported that a few CMV-associated chains were confirmed in vitro as CMV antigen-specific. The classifier reportedly diagnosed cytomegalovirus status with high sensitivity and specificity.

The TCR was taken from a human donor in good health. The chain carries TRBV7-6 and TRBJ1-1; D ambiguous. Sequenced sample: PBMCs. The CDR3 here is CASSLAGQQNTEAFF. The CDR3 nucleotides read TGTGCCAGCAGCTTAGCTGGCCAACAGAACACTGAAGCTTTCTTT. The full variable domain, completed using reference TRBV7-6 and TRBJ1-1, is GAGVSQSPRYKVTKRGQDVALRCDPISGHVSLYWYRQALGQGPEFLTYFNYEAQQDKSGLPNDRFSAERPEGSISTLTIQRTEQRDSAMYRCASSLAGQQNTEAFFGQGTRLTVV.